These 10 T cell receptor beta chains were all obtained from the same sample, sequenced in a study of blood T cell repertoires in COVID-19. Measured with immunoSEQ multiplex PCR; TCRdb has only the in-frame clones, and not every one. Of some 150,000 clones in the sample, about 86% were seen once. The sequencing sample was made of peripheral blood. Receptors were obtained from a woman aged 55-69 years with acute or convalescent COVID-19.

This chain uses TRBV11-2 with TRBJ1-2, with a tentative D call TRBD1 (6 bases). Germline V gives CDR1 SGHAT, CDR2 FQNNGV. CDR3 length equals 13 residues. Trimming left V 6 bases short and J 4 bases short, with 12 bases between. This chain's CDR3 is CASSPGVGYGYTF. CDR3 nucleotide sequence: TGTGCCAGCAGTCCAGGGGTCGGCTATGGCTACACCTTC.

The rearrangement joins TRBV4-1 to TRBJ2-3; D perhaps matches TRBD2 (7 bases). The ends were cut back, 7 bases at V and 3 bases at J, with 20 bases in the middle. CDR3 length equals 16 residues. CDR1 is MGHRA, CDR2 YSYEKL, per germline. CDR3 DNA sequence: TGCGCCAGCAACGCCATCGCGGGGGCCTCAACAGATACGCAGTATTTT. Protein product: CASNAIAGASTDTQYF.

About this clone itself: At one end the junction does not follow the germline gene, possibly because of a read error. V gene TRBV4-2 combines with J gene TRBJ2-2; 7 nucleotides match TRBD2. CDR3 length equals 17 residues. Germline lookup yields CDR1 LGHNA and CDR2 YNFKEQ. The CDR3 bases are TGTGCCAGCACCCAAAAATTAGGCGGGGGGAACACCGGGGAGCTGTTTTTT. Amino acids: CASTQKLGGGNTGELFF.

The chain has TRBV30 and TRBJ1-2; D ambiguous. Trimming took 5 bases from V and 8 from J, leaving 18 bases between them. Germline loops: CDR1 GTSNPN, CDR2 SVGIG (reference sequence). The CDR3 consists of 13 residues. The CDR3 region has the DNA TGTGCCTGGGCTCTTCGGGGTCCCAGGGGCTACACCTTC. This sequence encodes CAWALRGPRGYTF.

Written as DNA, the CDR3 is TGTGCCAGCAGTTTCCCGGCCAGGGGGCTTTCTTCTTGGGCCTACGAGCAGTACTTC. Translation: CASSFPARGLSSWAYEQYF. V is TRBV28 and J is TRBJ2-7; TRBD1 matches at 8 bases. This CDR3 contains 19 residues. Germline V gene lookup returns CDR1 MDHEN and CDR2 SYDVKM. Trimming at V came to 3 bases and at J to 2 bases, leaving 18 bases not matched to a gene.

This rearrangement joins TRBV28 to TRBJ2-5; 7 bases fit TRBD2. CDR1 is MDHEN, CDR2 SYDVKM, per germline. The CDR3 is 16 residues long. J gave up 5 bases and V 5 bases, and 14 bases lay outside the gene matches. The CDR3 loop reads CASSGGRLARPETQYF. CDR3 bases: TGTGCCAGCAGTGGGGGACGACTAGCTCGTCCGGAGACCCAGTACTTC.

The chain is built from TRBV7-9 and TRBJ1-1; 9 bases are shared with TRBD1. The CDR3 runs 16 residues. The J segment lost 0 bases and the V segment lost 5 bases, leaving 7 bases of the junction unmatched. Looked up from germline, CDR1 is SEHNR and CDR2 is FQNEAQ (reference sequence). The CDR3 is CASSPRDRAMNTEAFF. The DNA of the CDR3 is TGTGCCAGCAGCCCTCGGGACAGGGCTATGAACACTGAAGCTTTCTTT.

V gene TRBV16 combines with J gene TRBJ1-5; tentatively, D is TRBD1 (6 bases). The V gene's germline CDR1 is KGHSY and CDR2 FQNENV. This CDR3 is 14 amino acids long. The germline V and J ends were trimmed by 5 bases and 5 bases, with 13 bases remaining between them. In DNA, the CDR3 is TGTGCCAGCAGCGAGGGCAGGGGTTATCAGCCCCAGCATTTT. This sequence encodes CASSEGRGYQPQHF.

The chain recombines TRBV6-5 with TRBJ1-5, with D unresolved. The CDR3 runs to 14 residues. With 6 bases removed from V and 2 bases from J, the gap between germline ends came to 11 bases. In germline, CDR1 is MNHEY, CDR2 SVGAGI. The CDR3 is CASRGSEGNQPQHF. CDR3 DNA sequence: TGTGCCAGCAGGGGGAGTGAGGGCAATCAGCCCCAGCATTTT.

CDR3 region: CASSYGGGATDTQYF. In DNA form, the CDR3 reads TGTGCCAGCAGTTACGGCGGGGGGGCGACAGATACGCAGTATTTT. The chain is built from TRBV6-5 and TRBJ2-3; 9 bases agree with TRBD2. This CDR3 is built from 15 residues. Losses at the gene ends were 2 bases for V and 3 bases for J; bases not matched to a gene: 3. The V gene's germline CDR1 is MNHEY and CDR2 SVGAGI.